One and the same sample provided the 32 T cell receptor beta chains below, sequenced in a study of early T cells in non-severe SARS-CoV-2 infection. A single record per CDR3 protein comes from TCRdb applying MiXCR to the 5' RACE reads. The sample holds approximately 81,000 distinct CDR3 sequences; around 6% are singletons and the top ten take about 8%. Sequenced material: whole blood. The origin of the receptors is an adult who was a healthcare worker with PCR-confirmed SARS-CoV-2 infection or an uninfected control (not recorded which).

This clonotype appeared many times. This chain uses TRBV7-2 with TRBJ2-3, with D perhaps TRBD1 (5 bases). Trimming pared 1 base from V and 2 bases from J, leaving 7 bases between. This CDR3 comprises 14 residues. Germline values: CDR1 SGHTA, CDR2 FQGNSA. The CDR3 sequence: CASSLDRYTDTQYF. CDR3 DNA: TGTGCCAGCAGCTTAGACAGGTACACAGATACGCAGTATTTT.

This clonotype has ten or more counts. The rearrangement joins TRBV12-3 or TRBV12-4 to TRBJ2-1, with 13 nucleotides matching TRBD2. V lost 3 bases to trimming and J lost 9 bases; unmatched junction nucleotides: 5. There are 15 residues in the CDR3. Here the CDR3 reads CASSFQGLAGFEQFF. The CDR3 nucleotides read TGTGCCAGCAGTTTCCAGGGACTAGCGGGATTTGAGCAGTTCTTC.

The table lists this clonotype with a few counts. V and J are TRBV5-4 and TRBJ2-3; D call uncertain. In germline, CDR1 is SGHNT, CDR2 YYREEE (reference sequence). The CDR3 extends over 14 amino acids. V lost 1 base, J lost 3 bases, and 9 bases lay in between. CDR3: CASSLRLNTDTQYF. The DNA for the CDR3 is TGTGCCAGCAGCTTGCGTCTAAATACAGATACGCAGTATTTT.

This clonotype was counted at least ten times. The chain carries TRBV6-5 and TRBJ2-1; D may be TRBD2 (6 bases). The germline CDR1 and CDR2 sequences are MNHEY and SVGAGI. The CDR3 is 14 residues long. Trimming left V 2 bases short and J 1 base short, with 6 bases between. The CDR3: CASSYGGSYNEQFF. The DNA for the CDR3 is TGTGCCAGCAGTTACGGGGGGTCCTACAATGAGCAGTTCTTC.

This clonotype has a count of ten or more. This chain connects TRBV5-8 to TRBJ1-1; D is undetermined. V dropped 0 bases and J dropped 7 bases, with 13 bases sitting between them. This CDR3 is 14 amino acids long. The V gene's germline CDR1 is SGHTS and CDR2 YDEGEE. CDR3 loop: CASSLGLSDLEAFF. As DNA, the CDR3 is TGTGCCAGCAGCTTGGGACTCTCGGACCTTGAAGCTTTCTTT.

This clonotype has a count of ten or more. CDR3 bases: TGTGCCAGCAGCTCCCCCAGGGGGGGAAGAGAGACCCAGTACTTC. Protein sequence: CASSSPRGGRETQYF. J is TRBJ2-5 and V is TRBV7-6; the D gene could be TRBD1 or TRBD2 (7 bases each). There are 15 residues in the CDR3. From germline, CDR1 is SGHVS and CDR2 FNYEAQ. V lost 4 bases and J 4 bases, leaving 16 bases between the germline ends. The full variable domain, in which reference TRBV7-6 and TRBJ2-5 provide the parts outside the CDR3, is GAGVSQSPRYKVTKRGQDVALRCDPISGHVSLYWYRQALGQGPEFLTYFNYEAQQDKSGLPNDRFSAERPEGSISTLTIQRTEQRDSAMYRCASSSPRGGRETQYFGPGTRLLVL.

Note on this clonotype: Because it lacks the conserved phenylalanine or tryptophan at the end, this CDR3 is likely a read error. The rearrangement uses TRBV6-5 and TRBJ2-7; 9 bases are shared with TRBD2. Trimming took 2 bases from V and 2 from J; bases not matched to a gene: 4. CDR1 and CDR2 from the germline V gene are MNHEY and SVGAGI. This CDR3 has 15 residues. The CDR3 DNA reads TGTGCCAGCAGTTACCAAGCGGGAGGACCCTACGAGCAGTACTCC. Translation: CASSYQAGGPYEQYS.

The V call is TRBV20-1, the J call TRBJ2-2; TRBD2 aligns across 15 bases. Germline CDR1 reads DFQATT; CDR2 reads SNEGSKA (reference sequence). V lost 5 bases and J lost 1; bases outside the gene matches: 5. The CDR3 runs to 17 residues. This chain's CDR3 is CSAPGLAGGQNTGELFF. In DNA, the CDR3 is TGCAGTGCTCCAGGACTAGCGGGAGGGCAGAACACCGGGGAGCTGTTTTTT.

In this sample, this clonotype turned up many times. The rearrangement joins TRBV20-1 to TRBJ2-1; tentative D call: TRBD1 (6 bases). This CDR3 spans 12 amino acids. V was shortened by 2 bases and J by 10 bases, with 12 bases between the two germline ends. Germline CDR1 and CDR2: DFQATT and SNEGSKA (reference sequence). This CDR3 is CSARYRAREQFF. The DNA for the CDR3 is TGCAGTGCTAGATACAGGGCACGGGAGCAGTTCTTC.

This clonotype appeared a few times. V gene TRBV30 combines with J gene TRBJ2-7, with TRBD2 matching over 8 bases. V was pared by 2 bases and J by 5 bases, with 8 bases of the junction left unmatched. The germline V gene has CDR1 GTSNPN and CDR2 SVGIG (reference sequence). The CDR3 spans 14 residues. The CDR3 sequence is CAWSQRGPPHEQYF. The CDR3 DNA reads TGTGCCTGGAGTCAGCGGGGGCCTCCCCACGAGCAGTACTTC. The whole variable domain, filled in from reference TRBV30 and TRBJ2-7, reads SQTIHQWPATLVQPVGSPLSLECTVEGTSNPNLYWYRQAAGRGLQLLFYSVGIGQISSEVPQNLSASRPQDRQFILSSKKLLLSDSGFYLCAWSQRGPPHEQYFGPGTRLTVT.

This clonotype occurred many times. The CDR3 loop is CASSVGGQKANVLTF. DNA of the CDR3: TGTGCCAGCAGCGTAGGCGGACAAAAGGCCAACGTCCTGACTTTC. This chain links TRBV9 with TRBJ2-6; tentative D call: TRBD1 (5 bases). The CDR3 has 15 residues. V lost 0 bases to trimming and J lost 6 bases, with 10 bases between them. Germline V CDR1 and CDR2: SGDLS, YYNGEE.

This clonotype was detected only a few times. The chain couples TRBV6-5 to TRBJ2-2, with D possibly being TRBD1 or TRBD2 (6 bases each). The length of the CDR3 is 15 residues. The germline V and J ends were trimmed by 5 bases and 3 bases, with 13 bases remaining between them. The germline V gene has CDR1 MNHEY and CDR2 SVGAGI. The CDR3 DNA is TGTGCCAGCAGTACGTTCGGGGGCTACACCGGGGAGCTGTTTTTT. Its translation is CASSTFGGYTGELFF.

This clonotype has at least ten counts. This rearrangement joins TRBV27 to TRBJ1-1, with TRBD1 identical over 7 bases. CDR3 length equals 13 residues. V shed 10 bases and J 1 base; nucleotides not matched to a gene: 6. Germline V gene data show CDR1 as MNHEY and CDR2 as SMNVEV (reference sequence). The CDR3 is CATKDRANTEAFF. The CDR3 DNA sequence: TGTGCCACCAAAGACAGGGCGAACACTGAAGCTTTCTTT.

This sequence joins TRBV19 and TRBJ2-1, with 11 bases fitting TRBD2. This CDR3 comprises 15 residues. In germline, CDR1 is LNHDA, CDR2 SQIVND (reference sequence). The V segment lost 2 bases and the J segment 4 bases; nucleotides outside the gene matches: 1. CDR3 sequence reads: CASSIRLAGYNEQFF. Here the CDR3 DNA reads TGTGCCAGTAGTATAAGACTAGCGGGATACAATGAGCAGTTCTTC.

J is TRBJ1-1 and V is TRBV7-6, with D hard to call. CDR1 and CDR2 (germline): SGHVS, FNYEAQ. V dropped 4 bases and J dropped 4 bases, with 10 bases sitting between them. CDR3 size: 13 residues. CDR3 nucleotide sequence: TGTGCCAGCAGCTCAACAGAGTCCACTGAAGCTTTCTTT. It specifies CASSSTESTEAFF.

This chain uses TRBV12-3 or TRBV12-4 with TRBJ2-1; tentative D call: TRBD1 (6 bases). V was clipped by 8 bases and J by 6 bases, with 20 bases between them. The length of the CDR3 is 15 residues. The CDR3 reads CASRARGRSFNEQFF. CDR3 nucleotides: TGTGCCAGCCGCGCCAGGGGCCGATCGTTCAATGAGCAGTTCTTC.

V usage is TRBV5-1 and J usage is TRBJ1-2; 10 positions agree with TRBD1. CDR3 size: 14 residues. Germline-derived CDR1 and CDR2 are SGHRS and YFSETQ. Unmatched junction bases numbered 4, after V lost 0 bases and J lost 8 bases. CDR3 nucleotides: TGCGCCAGCAGCTTGGAGGGACAGGGGATAGGCTACACCTTC. This translates into CASSLEGQGIGYTF.

Ten or more counts support this clonotype. The chain has TRBV20-1 and TRBJ1-1; 7 nucleotides line up with TRBD1. Germline CDR1 DFQATT, CDR2 SNEGSKA (reference sequence). V lost 5 bases to trimming and J lost 2 bases; unmatched junction nucleotides: 8. This CDR3 has 14 amino acids. In DNA form, the CDR3 reads TGCAGTGCTCCGGGACAGAGACAAAACACTGAAGCTTTCTTT. Its protein product is CSAPGQRQNTEAFF.

The chain combines TRBV28 with TRBJ1-2; 7 positions match TRBD1. Germline CDR1 and CDR2: MDHEN and SYDVKM. The CDR3 is 16 residues long. The V segment lost 5 bases and the J segment 5 bases; nucleotides outside the gene matches: 14. CDR3 sequence reads: CASSPPNPTGLYGYTF. Written as DNA, the CDR3 is TGTGCCAGCAGTCCCCCCAACCCGACAGGGTTGTATGGCTACACCTTC.

The V and J genes are TRBV21-1 and TRBJ2-7; the D call TRBD1 from the table was never checked on the DNA. TRBV21-1 is a recognized pseudogene. The CDR3 consists of 14 residues. The CDR3 reads CASSIRGANYEQYF. The CDR3 nucleotides are TGTGCCAGCAGCATTCGGGGGGCGAATTACGAGCAGTACTTC.

The chain joins TRBV20-1 to TRBJ2-5; 10 bases match TRBD2. The CDR3 consists of 13 residues. Germline V gives CDR1 DFQATT, CDR2 SNEGSKA (reference sequence). With 3 bases clipped from V and 13 bases from J, the junction kept 11 bases outside the gene matches. CDR3 coding DNA: TGCAGTGCTAGTTCGCCGGGACTAGCGCCGCCGTACTTC. Encoded protein: CSASSPGLAPPYF.

This clonotype was seen ten or more times. CDR3 sequence: CASTPRGPYNEQFF. As DNA, the CDR3 is TGTGCCAGCACCCCCCGGGGCCCCTACAATGAGCAGTTCTTC. This chain joins TRBV6-5 and TRBJ2-1; D may correspond to TRBD1 or TRBD2 (5 bases each). The V gene lost 7 bases and the J gene lost 2 bases, with 12 bases spanning the gap. Germline assignment: CDR1 MNHEY and CDR2 SVGAGI. The length of the CDR3 is 14 residues.

This clonotype was found a few times. CDR3 in amino acids: CSANPGQGGYGYTF. DNA of the CDR3: TGCAGTGCTAACCCGGGACAGGGAGGCTATGGCTACACCTTC. The J gene is TRBJ1-2, the V gene TRBV20-1; 9 nucleotides line up with TRBD1. This CDR3 region has 14 residues. Germline V gene sequence: CDR1 DFQATT, CDR2 SNEGSKA (reference sequence). The trim removed 4 bases at V and 4 bases at J, leaving 7 bases unmatched.

This clonotype came up a few times. The chain recombines TRBV12-3 or TRBV12-4 with TRBJ1-1, with a possible D match to TRBD1 (5 bases). Trimming cost V 0 bases and J 0 bases, with 14 bases left between them. The CDR3 totals 17 residues. CDR3 amino acids: CASSLAPHRDLNTEAFF. The CDR3, as DNA: TGTGCCAGCAGTTTAGCGCCACACCGGGACCTGAACACTGAAGCTTTCTTT.

This clonotype has ten or more counts. V usage is TRBV5-4 and J usage is TRBJ2-1; D is undetermined. Germline V gene data show CDR1 as SGHNT and CDR2 as YYREEE (reference sequence). The V and J ends lost 1 base and 0 bases respectively, with 8 bases between them. This CDR3 region has 15 residues. Here the CDR3 DNA reads TGTGCCAGCAGCTTGAAAGTCGGCTCCTACAATGAGCAGTTCTTC. Amino acids: CASSLKVGSYNEQFF.

The table lists this clonotype with many counts. This rearrangement joins TRBV19 to TRBJ2-2; D is perhaps TRBD1 or TRBD2 (5 bases each). Trimming took 3 bases from V and 0 from J, leaving 11 bases between them. CDR1 is LNHDA, CDR2 SQIVND, per germline (reference sequence). The CDR3 has 16 amino acids. The CDR3 spells CASSIMGTANTGELFF. The CDR3 nucleotides read TGTGCCAGTAGTATTATGGGGACCGCGAACACCGGGGAGCTGTTTTTT.

This clonotype was seen a few times. The V call is TRBV6-6, the J call TRBJ1-5, with TRBD1 matching over 10 bases. CDR1 MNHNY and CDR2 SVGAGI come from the germline V gene (reference sequence). V lost 2 bases to trimming and J lost 2 bases; unmatched junction nucleotides: 9. The CDR3 is made up of 18 amino acids. CDR3 sequence (DNA): TGTGCCAGCAGTTACCCCCGGGACAGGGGAGGTGGCAATCAGCCCCAGCATTTT. This gives the protein CASSYPRDRGGGNQPQHF.

This clonotype was detected a few times. This chain connects TRBV29-1 to TRBJ2-7; 10 bases align to TRBD2. CDR1 and CDR2 from the germline V gene are SQVTM and ANQGSEA. The CDR3 has 15 amino acids. J was trimmed by 2 bases and V by 1 base; bases with no gene match: 5. CDR3 amino acids: CSVEGLAGATYEQYF. The CDR3 region has the DNA TGCAGCGTTGAAGGACTAGCGGGCGCGACCTACGAGCAGTACTTC.

The chain uses TRBV5-1 and TRBJ2-7; D is possibly TRBD1 (7 bases). The CDR3 has 15 residues. V shed 0 bases and J shed 5 bases, with 15 bases lying between them. The germline V gene encodes CDR1 SGHRS and CDR2 YFSETQ. The chain's CDR3 is CASSLAPGGYDEQYF. The CDR3 nucleotides read TGCGCCAGCAGCTTGGCTCCAGGGGGGTACGACGAGCAGTACTTC.

There are a few counts of this clonotype. The chain recombines TRBV20-1 with TRBJ1-2; TRBD1 matches 9 bases. The CDR3 runs to 13 residues. V gave up 2 bases and J gave up 8 bases; unmatched junction bases: 6. Germline CDR1 reads DFQATT; CDR2 reads SNEGSKA (reference sequence). CDR3 protein: CSARRTGVVGYTF. CDR3 DNA: TGCAGTGCTAGAAGGACAGGGGTTGTAGGCTACACCTTC.

This clonotype came up many times. The chain employs TRBV20-1 and TRBJ1-1, with D hard to call. Germline V CDR1 and CDR2: DFQATT, SNEGSKA (reference sequence). CDR3 length: 13 amino acids. V lost 2 bases to trimming and J lost 4 bases, with 11 bases between them. The chain's CDR3 is CSARLGSSTEAFF. The DNA of the CDR3 is TGCAGTGCTAGACTGGGCTCTAGCACTGAAGCTTTCTTT.

This clonotype has a count of ten or more. The chain recombines TRBV7-9 with TRBJ1-2; 9 bases match TRBD1. The V and J ends lost 1 base and 3 bases, in that order; junction bases with no gene match: 12. The CDR3 consists of 18 residues. Germline CDR1 and CDR2: SEHNR and FQNEAQ (reference sequence). As DNA, the CDR3 is TGTGCCAGCAGCTTAGGGAACCGGGACAGGGCTGCTTACTATGGCTACACCTTC. Its protein is CASSLGNRDRAAYYGYTF.